The source of this T cell receptor (beta chain) is a study of radiation and T cells in renal cell carcinoma. Whole-study context: Nephrectomy followed 15 Gy stereotactic body radiation by 4 weeks.

Time point of the sample: baseline pretreatment blood. Treatment here: 15 Gy SBRT to primary tumor, nephrectomy 4 weeks later. This renal cell carcinoma was of the clear cell type. On this clone itself: No antigen is known for it.

V was cut by 4 bases and J by 13 bases, with 16 bases left in between. The CDR3 covers 12 residues. Germline V gene data show CDR1 as MNHEY and CDR2 as SVGAGI. Study findings and constraints: Top tumor clonotypes rose in blood 2 weeks post-radiation, then contracted. Baseline intratumoral clonotype presence is unknown without pretreatment biopsies.

Method: immunoSEQ multiplex PCR; TCRdb's copy keeps in-frame clones and lacks some. The sample holds tens of thousands of clones, 82% seen once. The sample consisted of blood, taken from a patient whose treatment included radiotherapy and nephrectomy. The receptor was isolated from a man aged 55-75 years with renal cell carcinoma. The V call is TRBV6-5, the J call TRBJ1-2; perhaps TRBD1 as D (6 bases). CDR3 sequence: CASSSSDRVTTF. The CDR3 DNA reads as TGTGCCAGCAGTTCCTCGGACAGAGTGACCACCTTC.